Listed here is a single TCR beta chain. Other DNA variants within this sample encode the same CDR3. The data were obtained in a study of blood T cell repertoires in COVID-19. Study context: Sites across the United States, Italy and Spain contributed samples from acute and convalescent COVID-19. T cells, B-cell-depleted T cells, or PBMCs provided the cDNA or gDNA that served as material.

Per the authors' pipeline: Amplification with reference gene primers provided the estimates of nucleated cell counts. Some clones are missing from TCRdb's copy, which holds only in-frame ones; the method was immunoSEQ multiplex PCR. The DNA was the basis for D and trimming; V, J and clone size are from that table. The sample lists roughly 250,000 clones; roughly 90% were seen once. What was sequenced was peripheral blood. The sequence came from a man under 40 with acute or convalescent COVID-19.

CDR3 amino acids: CASSGGTTDTQYF. The CDR3 region has the DNA TGCGCCAGCAGCGGGGGCACCACAGATACGCAGTATTTT. This chain connects TRBV5-1 to TRBJ2-3, with a tentative D call TRBD1 (6 bases). Between the trimmed V and J ends, which lost 4 bases and 2 bases, there was a span of 8 bases. Per the germline V gene, CDR1 is SGHRS and CDR2 is YFSETQ. CDR3 length equals 13 residues.